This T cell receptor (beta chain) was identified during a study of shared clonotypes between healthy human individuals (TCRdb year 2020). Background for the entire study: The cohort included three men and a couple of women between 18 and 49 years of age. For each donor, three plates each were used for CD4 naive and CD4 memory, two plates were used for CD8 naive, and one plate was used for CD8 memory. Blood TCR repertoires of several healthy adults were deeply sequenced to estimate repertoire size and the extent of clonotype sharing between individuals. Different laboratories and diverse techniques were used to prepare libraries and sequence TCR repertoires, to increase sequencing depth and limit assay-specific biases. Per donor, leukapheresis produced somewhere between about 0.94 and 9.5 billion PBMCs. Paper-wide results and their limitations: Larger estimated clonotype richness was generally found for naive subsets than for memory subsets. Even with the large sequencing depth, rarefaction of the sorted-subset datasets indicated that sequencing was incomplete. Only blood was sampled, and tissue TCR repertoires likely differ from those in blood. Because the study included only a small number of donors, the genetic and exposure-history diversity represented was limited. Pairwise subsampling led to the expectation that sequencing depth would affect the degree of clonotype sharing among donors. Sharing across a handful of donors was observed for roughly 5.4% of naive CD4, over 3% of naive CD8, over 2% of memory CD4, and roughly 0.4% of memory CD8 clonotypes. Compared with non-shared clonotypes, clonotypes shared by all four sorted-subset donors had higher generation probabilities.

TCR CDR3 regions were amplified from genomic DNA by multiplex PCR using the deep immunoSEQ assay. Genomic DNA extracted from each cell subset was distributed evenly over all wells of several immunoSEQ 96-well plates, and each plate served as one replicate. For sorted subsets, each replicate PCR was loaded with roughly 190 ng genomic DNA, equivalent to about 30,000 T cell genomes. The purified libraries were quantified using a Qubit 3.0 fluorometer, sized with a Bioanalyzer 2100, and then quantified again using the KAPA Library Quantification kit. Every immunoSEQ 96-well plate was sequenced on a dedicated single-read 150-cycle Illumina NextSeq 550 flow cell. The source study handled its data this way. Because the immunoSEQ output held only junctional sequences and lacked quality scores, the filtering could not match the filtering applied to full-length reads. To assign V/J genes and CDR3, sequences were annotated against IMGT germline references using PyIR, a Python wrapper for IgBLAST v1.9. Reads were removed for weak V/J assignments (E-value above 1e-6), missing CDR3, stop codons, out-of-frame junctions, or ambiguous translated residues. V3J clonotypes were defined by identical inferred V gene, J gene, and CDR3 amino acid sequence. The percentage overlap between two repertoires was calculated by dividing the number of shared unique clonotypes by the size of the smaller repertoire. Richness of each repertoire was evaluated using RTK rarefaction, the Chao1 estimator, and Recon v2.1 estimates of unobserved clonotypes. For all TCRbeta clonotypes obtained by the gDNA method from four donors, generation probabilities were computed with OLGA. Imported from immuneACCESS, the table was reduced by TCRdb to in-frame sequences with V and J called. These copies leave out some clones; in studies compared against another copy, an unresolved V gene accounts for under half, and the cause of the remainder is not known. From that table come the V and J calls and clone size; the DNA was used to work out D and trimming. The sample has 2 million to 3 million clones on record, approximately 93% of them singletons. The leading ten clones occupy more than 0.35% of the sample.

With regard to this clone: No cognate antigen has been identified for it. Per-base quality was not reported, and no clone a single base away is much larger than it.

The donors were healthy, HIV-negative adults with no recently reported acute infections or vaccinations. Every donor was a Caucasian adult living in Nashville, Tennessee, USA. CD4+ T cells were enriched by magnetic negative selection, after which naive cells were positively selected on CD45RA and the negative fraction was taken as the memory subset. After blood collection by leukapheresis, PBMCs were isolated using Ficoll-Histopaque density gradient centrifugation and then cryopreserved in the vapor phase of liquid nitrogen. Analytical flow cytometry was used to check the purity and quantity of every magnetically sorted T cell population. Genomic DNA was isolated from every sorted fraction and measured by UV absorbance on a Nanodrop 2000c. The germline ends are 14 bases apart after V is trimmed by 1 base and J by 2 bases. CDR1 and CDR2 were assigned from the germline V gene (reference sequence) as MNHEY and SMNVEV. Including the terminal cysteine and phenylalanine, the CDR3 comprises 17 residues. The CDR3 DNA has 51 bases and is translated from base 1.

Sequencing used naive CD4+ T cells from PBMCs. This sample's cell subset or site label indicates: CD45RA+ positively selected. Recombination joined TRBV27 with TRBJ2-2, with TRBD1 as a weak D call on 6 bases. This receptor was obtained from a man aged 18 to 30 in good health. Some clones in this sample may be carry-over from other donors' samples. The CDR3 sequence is CASSLFPGTINTGELFF. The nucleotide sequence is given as TGTGCCAGCAGTTTATTTCCCGGGACAATTAACACCGGGGAGCTGTTTTTT.